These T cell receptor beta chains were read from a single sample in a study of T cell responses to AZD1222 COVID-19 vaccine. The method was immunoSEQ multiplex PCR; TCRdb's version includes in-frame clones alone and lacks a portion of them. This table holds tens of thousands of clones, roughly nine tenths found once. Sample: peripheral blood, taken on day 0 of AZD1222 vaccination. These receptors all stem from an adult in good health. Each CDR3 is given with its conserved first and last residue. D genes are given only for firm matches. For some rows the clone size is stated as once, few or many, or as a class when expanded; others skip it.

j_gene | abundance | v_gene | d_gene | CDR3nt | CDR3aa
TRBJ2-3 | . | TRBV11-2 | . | TGTGCCAGCAGCTTACAACGGGCGAACACAGATACGCAGTATTTT | CASSLQRANTDTQYF
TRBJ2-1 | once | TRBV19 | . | TGTGCCAGTATTAAGGGACCTACCTACAATGAGCAGTTCTTC | CASIKGPTYNEQFF
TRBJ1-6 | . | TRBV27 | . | TGTGCCAGCAGGCCGGGACTGAATTCACCCCTCCACTTT | CASRPGLNSPLHF
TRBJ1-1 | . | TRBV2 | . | TGTGCCAGTTTCAGGGTCAACACTGAAGCTTTCTTT | CASFRVNTEAFF
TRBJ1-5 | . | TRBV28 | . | TGTGCCAGCAGTTTTGGGTCCGGTAATAGCAATCAGCCCCAGCATTTT | CASSFGSGNSNQPQHF
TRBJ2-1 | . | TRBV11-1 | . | TGTGCCAGCAGCTTAACCCGGGACCCGAGTCGAAGACAGCAGTTCTTC | CASSLTRDPSRRQQFF
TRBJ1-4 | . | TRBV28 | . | TGTGCCAGCAGTAGCCCGGACAGAGGAAATGAAAAACTGTTTTTT | CASSSPDRGNEKLFF
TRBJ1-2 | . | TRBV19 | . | TGTGCCAGTACCCCCACGGACCAGCGGGGCTACACCTTC | CASTPTDQRGYTF
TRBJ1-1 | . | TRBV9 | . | TGTGCCAGCAGCGGTCAGGGAAACACTGAAGCTTTCTTT | CASSGQGNTEAFF
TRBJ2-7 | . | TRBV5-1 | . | TGCGCCAGCAGCTTGGACGGGGCCGACGAGCAGTACTTC | CASSLDGADEQYF
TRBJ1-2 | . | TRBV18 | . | TGTGCCAGCTCACCATCGTCGGTCGCAGATGGCTACACCTTC | CASSPSSVADGYTF
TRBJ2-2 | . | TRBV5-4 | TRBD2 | TGTGCCAGCAGCTTAGGACTAGTGGGCCCAACCGGGGAGCTGTTTTTT | CASSLGLVGPTGELFF
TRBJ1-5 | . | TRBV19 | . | TGTGCCAGTAATTTTGTGTCTCAGCCCCAGCATTTT | CASNFVSQPQHF
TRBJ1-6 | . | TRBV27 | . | TGTGCCAGCAGTGACGGGCCCTCAATCGCTTCACCCCTCCACTTT | CASSDGPSIASPLHF
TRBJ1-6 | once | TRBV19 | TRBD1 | TGTGCCAGTAGGTACGGGACAGGAGATTCACCCCTCCACTTT | CASRYGTGDSPLHF
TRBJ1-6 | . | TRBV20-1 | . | TGCAGTGCTAGGTTCGGAGGCCCCCTCCACTTT | CSARFGGPLHF
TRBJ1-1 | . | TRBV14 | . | TGTGCCAGCAGACCGGGCGGTGTGAACACTGAAGCTTTCTTT | CASRPGGVNTEAFF
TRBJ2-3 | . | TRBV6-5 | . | TGTGCCAGCAGGTGGCGGGCGGCGATCACAGATACGCAGTATTTT | CASRWRAAITDTQYF
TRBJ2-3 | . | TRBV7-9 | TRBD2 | TGTGCCAGCAGCCCAGCTAGCGGGGGTACAGATACGCAGTATTTT | CASSPASGGTDTQYF
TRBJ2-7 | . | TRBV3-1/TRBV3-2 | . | TGTGCCAGCAGCCAGAGATCCTACGAGCAGTACTTC | CASSQRSYEQYF
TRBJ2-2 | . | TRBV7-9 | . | TGTGCCAGCAGCATGACACAGACCGGGGAGCTGTTTTTT | CASSMTQTGELFF
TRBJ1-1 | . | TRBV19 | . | TGTGCCAGTAGTATTATCAAAGGTATTAGCACTGAAGCTTTCTTT | CASSIIKGISTEAFF
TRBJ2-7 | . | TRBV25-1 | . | TGTGCCAGCAGTGCCAGCTACGAGCAGTACTTC | CASSASYEQYF
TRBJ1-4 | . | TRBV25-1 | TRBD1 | TGTGCCAGCAGCGCGGGGGGGGCTGGGACAGGGTACGAAAAACTGTTTTTT | CASSAGGAGTGYEKLFF
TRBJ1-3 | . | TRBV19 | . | TGTGCCAGTAGGCAGGACACCTCTGGAAACACCATATATTTT | CASRQDTSGNTIYF
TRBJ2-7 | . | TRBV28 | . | TGTGCCAGCATCACCAGCGCGAGCGGCTACGAGCAGTACTTC | CASITSASGYEQYF
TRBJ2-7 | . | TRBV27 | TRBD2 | TGTGCCAGCAGCCGCGGGAGGGCCGAGCAGTACTTC | CASSRGRAEQYF
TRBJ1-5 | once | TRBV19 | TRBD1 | TGTGCCAGTAATGGGGACAGAAGCAATCAGCCCCAGCATTTT | CASNGDRSNQPQHF
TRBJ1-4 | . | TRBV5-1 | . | TGCGCCAGCAGGGGGCTGCCTAATGAAAAACTGTTTTTT | CASRGLPNEKLFF
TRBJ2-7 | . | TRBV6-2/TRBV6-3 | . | TGTGCCAGCAGCCACGGGGTAGGGCTCTACGAGCAGTACTTC | CASSHGVGLYEQYF
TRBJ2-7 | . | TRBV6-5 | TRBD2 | TGTGCCAGCAGAGATTTTAGCGGGGGACACTACGAGCAGTACTTC | CASRDFSGGHYEQYF
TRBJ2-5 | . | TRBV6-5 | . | TGTGCCAGCAGCCAAACCCGTCAAGAGACCCAGTACTTC | CASSQTRQETQYF
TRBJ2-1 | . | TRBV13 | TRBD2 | TGTGCCAGCAGCTTAGCGAGGGCTAGCGGCAATGAGCAGTTCTTC | CASSLARASGNEQFF
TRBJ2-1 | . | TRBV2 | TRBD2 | TGTGCCAGCAGTCGGAGACTAGCGGGAAGCGATGAGCAGTTCTTC | CASSRRLAGSDEQFF
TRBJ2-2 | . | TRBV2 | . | TGTGCCAGCAGTGGGACAGTCCTTGGGGACACCGGGGAGCTGTTTTTT | CASSGTVLGDTGELFF
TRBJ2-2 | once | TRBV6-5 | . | TGTGCCAGCAGTAGACAGAACACCGGGGAGCTGTTTTTT | CASSRQNTGELFF
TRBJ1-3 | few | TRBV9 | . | TGTGCCAGTGGGCCAGGGGTACGAAACACCATATATTTT | CASGPGVRNTIYF
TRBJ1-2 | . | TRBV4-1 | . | TGCGCCAGCAGCCAAGCTACAAATTCTGGCTACACCTTC | CASSQATNSGYTF